This entry concerns a single T cell receptor (beta chain). These data come from a study of T cell changes during pregnancy in multiple sclerosis. Per germline, CDR1 MNHEY and CDR2 SMNVEV (reference sequence). With V trimmed by 3 bases and J by 7 bases, 6 bases remained unmatched. The length of the CDR3 is 14 residues. Repertoires were generated with immunoSEQ multiplex PCR, while TCRdb's copy carries only in-frame clones and drops some. The table records tens of thousands of clones, about 92% of them present only once. This chain connects TRBV27 to TRBJ2-3; 8 bases line up with TRBD2. Sequenced here: CD8+ T cells from peripheral blood mononuclear cells, sampled before pregnancy. This TCR was sampled from a female donor with multiple sclerosis, enrolled in a pregnancy study. For the CDR3, the DNA is TGTGCCAGCAGTTTGGTAATAGCGGGGCATACGCAGTATTTT. As protein: CASSLVIAGHTQYF.